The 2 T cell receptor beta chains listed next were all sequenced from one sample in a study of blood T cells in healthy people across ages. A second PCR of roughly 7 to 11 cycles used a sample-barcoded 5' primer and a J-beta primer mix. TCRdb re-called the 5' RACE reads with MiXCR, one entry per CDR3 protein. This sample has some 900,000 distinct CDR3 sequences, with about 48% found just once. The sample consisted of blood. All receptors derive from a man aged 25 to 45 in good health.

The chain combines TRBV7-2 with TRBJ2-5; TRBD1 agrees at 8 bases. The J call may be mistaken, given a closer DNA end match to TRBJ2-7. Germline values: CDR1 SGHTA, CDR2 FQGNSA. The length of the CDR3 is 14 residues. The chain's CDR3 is CASSLTTGDYEQYF. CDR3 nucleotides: TGTGCCAGCAGCTTAACGACAGGGGACTACGAGCAGTACTTC.

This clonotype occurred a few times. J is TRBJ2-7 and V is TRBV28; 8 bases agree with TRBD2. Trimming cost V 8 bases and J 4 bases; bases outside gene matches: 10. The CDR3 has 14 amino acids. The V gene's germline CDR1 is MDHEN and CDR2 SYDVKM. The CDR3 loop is CASYEARGDYEQYF. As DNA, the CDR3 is TGTGCCAGCTATGAAGCGCGGGGGGATTACGAGCAGTACTTC.